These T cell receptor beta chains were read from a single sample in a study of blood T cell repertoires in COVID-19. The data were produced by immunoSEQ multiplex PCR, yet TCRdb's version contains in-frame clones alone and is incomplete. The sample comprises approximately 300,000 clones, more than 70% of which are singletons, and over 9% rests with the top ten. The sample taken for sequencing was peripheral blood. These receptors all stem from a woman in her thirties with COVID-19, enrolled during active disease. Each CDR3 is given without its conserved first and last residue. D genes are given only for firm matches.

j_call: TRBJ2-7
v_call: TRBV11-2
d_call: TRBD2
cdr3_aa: ASSFLAGVTYEQY

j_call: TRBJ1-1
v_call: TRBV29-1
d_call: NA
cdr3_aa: SVEPGGGVGTEAF

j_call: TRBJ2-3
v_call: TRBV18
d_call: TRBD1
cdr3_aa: ASSPRPGQGGTDTQY

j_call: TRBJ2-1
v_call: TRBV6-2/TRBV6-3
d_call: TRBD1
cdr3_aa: ASSWTGSYNEQF

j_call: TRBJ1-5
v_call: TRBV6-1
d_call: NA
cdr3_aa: ASSELGGGWGNQPQH

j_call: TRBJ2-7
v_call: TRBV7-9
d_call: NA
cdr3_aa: ASSFRGYEQY

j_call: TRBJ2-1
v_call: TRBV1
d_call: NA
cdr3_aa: TSSQVGTPIGNEQF

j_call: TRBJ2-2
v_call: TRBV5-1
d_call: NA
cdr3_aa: ASSLPRTTGELF

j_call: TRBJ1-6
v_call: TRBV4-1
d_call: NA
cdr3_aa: ASGGMTDSPLH

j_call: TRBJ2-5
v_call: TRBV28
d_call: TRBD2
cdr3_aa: ASSPSGFQETQY

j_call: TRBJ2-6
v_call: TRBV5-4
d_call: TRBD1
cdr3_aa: ASSLETGAGANVLT

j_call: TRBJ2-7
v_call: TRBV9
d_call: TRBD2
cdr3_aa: ASSPRLAGDYYEQY

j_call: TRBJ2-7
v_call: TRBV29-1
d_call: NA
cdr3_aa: SVQGSSYEQY

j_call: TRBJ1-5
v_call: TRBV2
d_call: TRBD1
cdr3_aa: ASGYRDSARPQH

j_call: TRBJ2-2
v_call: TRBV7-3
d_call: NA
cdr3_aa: ASSSDSSNTGELF

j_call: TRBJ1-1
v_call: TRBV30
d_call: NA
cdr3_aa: AWSPPRAEAF

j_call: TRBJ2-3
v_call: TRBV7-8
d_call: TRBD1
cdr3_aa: ASSLAHRGSDTQY

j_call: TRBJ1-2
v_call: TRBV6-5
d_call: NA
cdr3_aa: ASRTGSNGYT

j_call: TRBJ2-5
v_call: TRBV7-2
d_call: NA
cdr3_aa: ASSLEGLLETQY

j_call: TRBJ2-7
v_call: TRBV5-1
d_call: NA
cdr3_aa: ASSPRADPSYEQY

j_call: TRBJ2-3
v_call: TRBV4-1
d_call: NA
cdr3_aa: ASSQLAGASDTQY

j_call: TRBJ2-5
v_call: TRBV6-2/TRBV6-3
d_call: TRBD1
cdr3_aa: ASSKWDSGTGRRQETQY

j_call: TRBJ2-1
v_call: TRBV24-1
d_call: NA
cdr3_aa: ATSDPDRDIDEQF

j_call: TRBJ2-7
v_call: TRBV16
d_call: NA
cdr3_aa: ASSLGTVGTPYEQY

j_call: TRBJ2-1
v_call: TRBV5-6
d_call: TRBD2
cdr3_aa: ASSPGTSGRYNEQF

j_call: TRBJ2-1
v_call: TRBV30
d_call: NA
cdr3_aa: AWTRGSPYNEQF

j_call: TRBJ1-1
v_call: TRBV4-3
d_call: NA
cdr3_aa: ASSQVAGPGAF

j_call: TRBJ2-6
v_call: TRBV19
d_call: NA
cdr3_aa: AVKQESVSGANVLT

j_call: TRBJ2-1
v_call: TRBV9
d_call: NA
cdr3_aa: ASSVGREQF

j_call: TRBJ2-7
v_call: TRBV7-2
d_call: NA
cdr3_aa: ASSLGGGWTYYEQY

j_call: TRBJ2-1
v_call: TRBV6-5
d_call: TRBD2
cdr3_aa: ASSPGLAGINEQF

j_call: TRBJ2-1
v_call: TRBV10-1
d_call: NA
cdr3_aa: ASSGGTNEGYNEQF

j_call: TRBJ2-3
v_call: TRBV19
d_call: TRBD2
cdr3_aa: ASSLGGTSGTDTQY

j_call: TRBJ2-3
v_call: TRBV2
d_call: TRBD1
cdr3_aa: AGRQGVSADTQY

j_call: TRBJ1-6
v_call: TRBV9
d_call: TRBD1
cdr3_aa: ASRGGQGDSPLH

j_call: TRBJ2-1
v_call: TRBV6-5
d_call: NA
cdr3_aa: ASTGMNNEQF

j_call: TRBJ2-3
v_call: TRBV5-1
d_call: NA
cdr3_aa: ASSLPQGIADTQY

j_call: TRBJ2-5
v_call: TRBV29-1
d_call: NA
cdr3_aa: SVLRTDVFSTQY

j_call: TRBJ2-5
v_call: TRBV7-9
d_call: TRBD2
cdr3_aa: ASSSQAGVAQETQY

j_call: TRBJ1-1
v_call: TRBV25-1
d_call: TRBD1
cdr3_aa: ASSTGPEAF

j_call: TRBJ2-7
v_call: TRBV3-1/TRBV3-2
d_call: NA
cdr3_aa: ASSQVGSSYEQY

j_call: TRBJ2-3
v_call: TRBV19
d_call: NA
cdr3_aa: ASSIPGKPADTQY

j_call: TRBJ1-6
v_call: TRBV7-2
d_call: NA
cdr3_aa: ASSPLGEASSYNSPLH

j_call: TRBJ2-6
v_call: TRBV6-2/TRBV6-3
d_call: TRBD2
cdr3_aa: ASSSALLAGSSGANVLT

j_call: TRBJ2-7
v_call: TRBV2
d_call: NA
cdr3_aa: ASSEWAGGSRSYEQY

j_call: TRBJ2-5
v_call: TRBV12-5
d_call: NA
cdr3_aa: ASGLSRETQY

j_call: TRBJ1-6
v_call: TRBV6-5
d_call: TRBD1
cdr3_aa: ASSYGTGGSPLH

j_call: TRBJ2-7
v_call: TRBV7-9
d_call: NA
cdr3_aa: ASSRDEDSTYEQY

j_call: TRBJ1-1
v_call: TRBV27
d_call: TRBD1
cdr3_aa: ASTTISGGHF

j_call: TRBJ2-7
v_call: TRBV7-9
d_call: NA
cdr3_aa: ASSLGDTEAYEQY

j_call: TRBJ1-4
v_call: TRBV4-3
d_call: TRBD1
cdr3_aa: ASSQGGRGINEKLF

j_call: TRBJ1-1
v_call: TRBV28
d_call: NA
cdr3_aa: ASSLRGSNTEAF

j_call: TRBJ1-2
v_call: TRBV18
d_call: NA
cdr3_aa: ASSPETGRGYT

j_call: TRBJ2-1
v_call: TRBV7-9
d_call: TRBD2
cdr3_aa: ASSAPGLALDNEQF

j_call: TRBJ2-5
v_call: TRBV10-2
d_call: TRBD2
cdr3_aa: ASSEWPAGGRETQY